Listed here is a single T cell receptor (beta chain). What it recognizes is unknown. Here immunoSEQ multiplex PCR was the method, and the copy in TCRdb shows in-frame clones only, minus some. This sample has about 21,000 clones, with about three quarters found just once. This entry is derived from a study of CD4+ T cells in melanoma. Study-level results: A reported correlation linked neoantigen-specific CD4+ T cells to CD8+, macrophage and B cell function.

V shed 3 bases and J shed 10 bases, with 14 bases lying between them. Germline loops: CDR1 SGHTS, CDR2 YDEGEE. The CDR3 totals 13 residues. The origin of this receptor is a human donor with melanoma. This chain joins TRBV5-8 and TRBJ2-1, with a possible D match to TRBD2 (5 bases). In DNA form, the CDR3 reads TGTGCCAGCAGCTCCGAGGGTTCTGTGGAGCAGTTCTTC. Its translation: CASSSEGSVEQFF.